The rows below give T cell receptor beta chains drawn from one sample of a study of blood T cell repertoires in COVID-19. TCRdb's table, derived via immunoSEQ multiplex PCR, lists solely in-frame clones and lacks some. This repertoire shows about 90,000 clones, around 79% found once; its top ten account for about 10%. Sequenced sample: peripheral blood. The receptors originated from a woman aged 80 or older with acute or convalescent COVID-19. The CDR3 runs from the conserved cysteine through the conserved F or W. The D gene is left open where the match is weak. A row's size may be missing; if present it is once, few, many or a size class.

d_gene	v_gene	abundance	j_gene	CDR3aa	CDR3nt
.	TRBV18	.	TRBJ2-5	CASSPPGLRGETQYF	TGTGCCAGCTCACCACCAGGACTTCGGGGAGAGACCCAGTACTTC
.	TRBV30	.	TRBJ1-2	CAWSVGGQYGYTF	TGTGCCTGGAGTGTGGGGGGGCAGTATGGCTACACCTTC
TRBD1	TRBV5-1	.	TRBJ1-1	CASMRGQGSTEAFF	TGCGCCAGCATGCGGGGACAGGGGAGCACTGAAGCTTTCTTT
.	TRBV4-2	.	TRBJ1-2	CASSQEFSNYGYTF	TGTGCCAGCAGCCAAGAGTTCTCTAACTATGGCTACACCTTC
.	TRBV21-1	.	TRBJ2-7	CASSKFVRPSYEQYF	TGTGCCAGCAGCAAATTCGTGCGGCCTTCCTACGAGCAGTACTTC
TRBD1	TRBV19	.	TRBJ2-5	CASRYRGTYQETQYF	TGTGCCAGTAGGTACAGGGGGACCTACCAAGAGACCCAGTACTTC
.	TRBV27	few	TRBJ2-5	CASSSADGLKGAQYF	TGTGCCAGCAGTTCCGCGGACGGCCTTAAGGGGGCCCAGTACTTC
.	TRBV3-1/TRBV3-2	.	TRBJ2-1	CASSLLGRENEQFF	TGTGCCAGCAGCCTCCTAGGGAGAGAGAATGAGCAGTTCTTC
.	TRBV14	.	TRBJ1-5	CASSLSGRGNQPQHF	TGTGCCAGCAGCCTGTCGGGGAGGGGCAATCAGCCCCAGCATTTT
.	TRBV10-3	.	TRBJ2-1	CAPSPSYNEQFF	TGTGCCCCTTCTCCTTCCTACAATGAGCAGTTCTTC
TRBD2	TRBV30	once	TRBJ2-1	CAWKTSGRLPYNEQFF	TGTGCCTGGAAGACTAGCGGGAGGCTTCCCTACAATGAGCAGTTCTTC
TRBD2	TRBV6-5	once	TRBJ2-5	CAHCRGTGGETQYF	TGTGCCCACTGCCGCGGGACGGGGGGAGAGACCCAGTACTTC
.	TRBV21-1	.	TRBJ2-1	CASSKEDPPGTSGTDEQFF	TGTGCCAGCAGCAAAGAAGACCCCCCGGGGACTAGCGGGACGGATGAGCAGTTCTTC
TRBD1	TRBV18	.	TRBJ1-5	CASSPDRDDQPQHF	TGTGCCAGCTCGCCCGACAGGGATGATCAGCCCCAGCATTTT
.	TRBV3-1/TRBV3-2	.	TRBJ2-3	CASSQSGSDTQYF	TGTGCCAGCAGCCAATCGGGTTCAGATACGCAGTATTTT
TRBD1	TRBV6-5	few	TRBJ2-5	CASSPHGTGIQTQYF	TGTGCCAGCAGCCCCCACGGGACAGGGATACAGACCCAGTACTTC
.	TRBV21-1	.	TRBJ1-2	CASSLGRPGQGARGYGYTF	TGTGCCAGCAGCCTCGGTAGACCGGGACAGGGGGCGCGCGGCTATGGCTACACCTTC
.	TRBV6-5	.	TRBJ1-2	CASKENYGYTF	TGTGCCAGCAAGGAGAACTATGGCTACACCTTC
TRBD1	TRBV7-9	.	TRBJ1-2	CASSLETTGHGYTF	TGTGCCAGCAGCTTAGAGACGACAGGGCATGGCTACACCTTC
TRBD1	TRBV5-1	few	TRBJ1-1	CASSPDRVTEAFF	TGCGCCAGCAGCCCAGACAGGGTCACTGAAGCTTTCTTT
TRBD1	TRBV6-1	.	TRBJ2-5	CASSEGQGALLWETQYF	TGTGCCAGCAGTGAGGGGCAGGGGGCTCTACTATGGGAGACCCAGTACTTC
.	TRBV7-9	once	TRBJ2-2	CASSIASTRGELFF	TGTGCCAGCAGCATAGCTAGCACCCGCGGGGAGCTGTTTTTT
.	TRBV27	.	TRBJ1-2	CASSFRDSPWAGYTF	TGTGCCAGCAGTTTTAGAGACAGCCCTTGGGCCGGCTACACCTTC
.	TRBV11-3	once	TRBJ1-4	CASSLAANEKLFF	TGTGCCAGCAGCTTAGCGGCTAATGAAAAACTGTTTTTT
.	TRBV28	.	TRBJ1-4	CASSGAADEKLFF	TGTGCCAGCAGTGGAGCGGCCGATGAAAAACTGTTTTTT
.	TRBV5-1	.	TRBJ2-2	CASSRDSHPNTGELFF	TGCGCCAGCAGTCGCGACAGCCACCCTAACACCGGGGAGCTGTTTTTT
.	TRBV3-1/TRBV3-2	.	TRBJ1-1	CASSLNMNTEAFF	TGTGCCAGCAGCCTAAACATGAACACTGAAGCTTTCTTT
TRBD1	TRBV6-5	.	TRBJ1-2	CASSRQGRGYTF	TGTGCCAGCAGCCGACAGGGTCGGGGCTACACCTTC
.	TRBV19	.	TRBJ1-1	CASSTPPGSRDTEAFF	TGTGCCAGTAGTACCCCCCCCGGGAGTCGGGACACTGAAGCTTTCTTT
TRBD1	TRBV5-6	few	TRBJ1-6	CASSPWTGGSSSPLHF	TGTGCCAGCAGCCCATGGACAGGGGGCTCTAGTTCACCCCTCCACTTT
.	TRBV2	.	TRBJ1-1	CASRLQTVSNTEAFF	TGTGCCAGCAGGCTACAGACAGTGTCGAACACTGAAGCTTTCTTT
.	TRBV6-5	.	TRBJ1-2	CASSLASSRYTF	TGTGCCAGCAGTCTGGCTTCCTCACGCTACACCTTC
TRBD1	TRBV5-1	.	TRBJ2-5	CASSLGQGGQETQYF	TGCGCCAGCAGCTTGGGACAGGGGGGTCAAGAGACCCAGTACTTC
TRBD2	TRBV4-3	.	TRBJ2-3	CASSQDRAGTGTDTQYF	TGCGCCAGCAGCCAAGACAGAGCGGGGACGGGCACAGATACGCAGTATTTT
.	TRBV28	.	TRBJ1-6	CASSLGDARGHSPLHF	TGTGCCAGCAGTTTAGGTGACGCCCGCGGCCATTCACCCCTCCACTTT
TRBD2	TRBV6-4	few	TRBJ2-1	CATPCEREDQNEQFF	TGTGCCACCCCTTGCGAGCGGGAGGACCAAAATGAGCAGTTCTTC
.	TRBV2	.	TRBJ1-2	CASSLRTSNGYTF	TGTGCCAGCAGCCTAAGGACAAGTAATGGCTACACCTTC
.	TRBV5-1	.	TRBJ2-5	CASSLEGEGETQYF	TGCGCCAGCAGCTTGGAAGGGGAAGGAGAGACCCAGTACTTC
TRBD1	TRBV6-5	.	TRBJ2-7	CASRPGQGASEQYF	TGTGCCAGCAGGCCCGGGCAGGGGGCGTCCGAGCAGTACTTC
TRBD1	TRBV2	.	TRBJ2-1	CASRLDRVKDNEQFF	TGTGCCAGCAGATTGGACAGGGTGAAAGACAATGAGCAGTTCTTC
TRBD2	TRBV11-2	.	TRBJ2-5	CASRPGLAVQETQYF	TGTGCCAGCAGGCCCGGACTAGCTGTTCAAGAGACCCAGTACTTC
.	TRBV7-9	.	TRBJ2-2	CASSFNNRGLNTGELFF	TGTGCCAGCAGCTTTAATAATAGGGGTCTCAACACCGGGGAGCTGTTTTTT
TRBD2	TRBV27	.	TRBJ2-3	CASSLVASGGADTQYF	TGTGCCAGCAGTTTAGTAGCTAGCGGGGGGGCGGATACGCAGTATTTT
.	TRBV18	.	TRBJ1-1	CASSPVGLRNTEAFF	TGTGCCAGCTCACCAGTAGGACTTAGGAACACTGAAGCTTTCTTT
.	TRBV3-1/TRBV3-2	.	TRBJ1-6	CASSQGTGSGTPLHF	TGTGCCAGCAGCCAAGGAACAGGGTCTGGGACACCCCTCCACTTT
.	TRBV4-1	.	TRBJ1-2	CASSQGAGSYTF	TGCGCCAGCAGCCAAGGGGCCGGCAGCTACACCTTC
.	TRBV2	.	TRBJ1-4	CASSIINEKLFF	TGTGCCAGCAGCATCATTAATGAAAAACTGTTTTTT
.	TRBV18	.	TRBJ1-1	CASSLQGPHNMNTEAFF	TGTGCCAGCTCACTCCAGGGGCCGCACAATATGAACACTGAAGCTTTCTTT
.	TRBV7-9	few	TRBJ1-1	CASSPPGHKNTEAFF	TGTGCCAGCAGCCCCCCGGGACACAAGAACACTGAAGCTTTCTTT
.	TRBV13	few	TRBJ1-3	CASSPTRGNTIYF	TGTGCCAGCAGCCCGACTAGGGGAAACACCATATATTTT